The 12 T cell receptor beta chains presented below share a single source sample, sequenced in a study of blood T cell repertoires in COVID-19. The method was immunoSEQ multiplex PCR; TCRdb's version includes in-frame clones alone and lacks a portion of them. The table lists fewer than 250,000 clones, 80% to 90% of them singletons, with about 4.8% in the top ten. Sequencing was done on a sample of PBMCs or T cells enriched from blood (not recorded which). The receptors stem from a woman aged 45 to 65 who had been exposed to COVID-19.

As DNA, the CDR3 is TGTGCCAGCAGCTTAGCGGGGGAAGAGCAGTACTTC. Its translation: CASSLAGEEQYF. V gene TRBV11-2 combines with J gene TRBJ2-7, with D possibly matching TRBD2 (6 bases). CDR1 is SGHAT and CDR2 is FQNNGV in the germline V gene. V lost 1 base and J lost 7, with 8 bases in between. The CDR3 spans 12 residues.

Concerning this clone itself: Other DNA sequences in the same sample also yield this CDR3. V and J are TRBV5-4 and TRBJ1-2, with 9 bases identical to TRBD1. The CDR3 has 13 residues. With V trimmed by 1 base and J by 7 bases, 2 bases remained unmatched. The V gene's germline CDR1 is SGHNT and CDR2 YYREEE (reference sequence). For the CDR3, the DNA is TGTGCCAGCAGCTTGACAGGGGGCGGTGGCTACACCTTC. Protein: CASSLTGGGGYTF.

V is TRBV4-1 and J is TRBJ2-1; TRBD1 matches at 8 bases. The trim removed 1 base at V and 4 bases at J, leaving 3 bases unmatched. Germline V gives CDR1 MGHRA, CDR2 YSYEKL. The CDR3 runs to 15 residues. CDR3 residues: CASSQVQGEYNEQFF. The CDR3 bases are TGCGCCAGCAGCCAAGTACAGGGGGAGTACAATGAGCAGTTCTTC.

The chain couples TRBV18 to TRBJ2-2, with D hard to call. V dropped 1 base and J dropped 2 bases, with 11 bases sitting between them. Germline-derived CDR1 and CDR2 are KGHSH and LQKENI. This CDR3 is built from 16 residues. The CDR3 sequence: CASSPLIQINTGELFF. Here the CDR3 DNA reads TGTGCCAGCTCACCACTCATACAGATTAACACCGGGGAGCTGTTTTTT.

The chain recombines TRBV2 with TRBJ1-2; 8 bases line up with TRBD1. V lost 10 bases and J lost 4; bases outside the gene matches: 23. The CDR3 is 18 amino acids. Germline V CDR1 and CDR2: SNHLY, FYNNEI. CDR3 sequence: CATDPLFDRGPIVYGYTF. The CDR3 nucleotides are TGTGCCACCGACCCCCTATTTGACAGGGGACCAATTGTCTATGGCTACACCTTC.

The chain couples TRBV6-2 or TRBV6-3 to TRBJ1-2, with D hard to call. The CDR3 has 15 amino acids. V lost 3 bases to trimming and J lost 1 base, with 12 bases between them. Germline V gene sequence: CDR1 MNHEY, CDR2 SVGEGT. In DNA, the CDR3 is TGTGCCAGCAGTTATCCGGGAACGATTAACTATGGCTACACCTTC. Translated, it gives CASSYPGTINYGYTF.

The chain is built from TRBV7-2 and TRBJ2-5, with 7 bases identical to TRBD1. CDR1 and CDR2 (germline): SGHTA, FQGNSA. CDR3 length equals 16 residues. V was clipped by 3 bases and J by 5 bases; unmatched bases: 12. CDR3 protein: CASSFRDSILGETQYF. In DNA, the CDR3 is TGTGCCAGCAGCTTCCGGGACAGTATTTTAGGGGAGACCCAGTACTTC.

This clone is a singleton in its sample. The chain couples TRBV28 to TRBJ1-2, with a tentative D call TRBD1 (6 bases). The germline V and J ends were trimmed by 11 bases and 4 bases, with 14 bases remaining between them. From germline, CDR1 is MDHEN and CDR2 SYDVKM. The CDR3 contains 12 residues. The CDR3 DNA sequence: TGTGCCGCAGGGGCCTCCCTCTATGGCTACACCTTC. Translated: CAAGASLYGYTF.

The V call is TRBV28, the J call TRBJ1-5, with 7 bases matching TRBD1. Germline lookup yields CDR1 MDHEN and CDR2 SYDVKM. V shed 6 bases, J shed 1 base, and the junction held 6 bases outside the gene matches. The CDR3 contains 15 residues. The CDR3 spells CASSKGGRSNQPQHF. The CDR3 nucleotides are TGTGCCAGCAGCAAAGGGGGCCGGAGCAATCAGCCCCAGCATTTT.

This clone has just a few counts. CDR3: CASSPSGGLTYNEQFF. CDR3 nucleotides: TGCGCCAGCAGTCCTAGCGGGGGCCTTACCTACAATGAGCAGTTCTTC. V usage is TRBV10-1 and J usage is TRBJ2-1; 10 bases align to TRBD2. With 5 bases clipped from V and 2 bases from J, the junction kept 6 bases outside the gene matches. Germline CDR1 reads WNHNN; CDR2 reads SYGVQD (reference sequence). The CDR3 covers 16 residues.

The J gene is TRBJ2-1, the V gene TRBV29-1; TRBD2 agrees at 10 bases. This CDR3 is 13 amino acids long. With 6 bases clipped from V and 6 bases from J, the junction kept 5 bases outside the gene matches. Germline V gene sequence: CDR1 SQVTM, CDR2 ANQGSEA. The CDR3 DNA reads TGCAGCGTCCTTAGCGGGGGGCCCAATGAGCAGTTCTTC. Its protein product is CSVLSGGPNEQFF.

The V and J genes are TRBV6-6 and TRBJ2-1; 8 bases map to TRBD2. Germline trimming cut 6 bases from V and 8 bases from J; bases unmatched to any gene: 9. This CDR3 contains 14 residues. Germline CDR1 reads MNHNY; CDR2 reads SVGAGI (reference sequence). Here the CDR3 reads CASSPGGGIYEQFF. CDR3 bases: TGTGCCAGCAGCCCCGGCGGGGGGATCTATGAGCAGTTCTTC.